This T cell receptor (beta chain) was retrieved from a study of T cell responses to AZD1222 COVID-19 vaccine. Produced via immunoSEQ multiplex PCR; TCRdb's table is partial and in-frame only. This sample has more than 70,000 clones; around 90% occur once, and the top ten carry 1.3%. Comments on this clone: Its target is not known.

Whether given at about 4 or about 12 weeks, second doses were pooled. CDR1 LGHNA and CDR2 YSLEER come from the germline V gene. The CDR3 extends over 15 amino acids. Trimming stripped 0 bases from V and 0 bases from J, with 8 bases between. Study-level points and caveats: Vaccine-associated CD4 TCRs spanned spike, dominant at 160-218 and 743-854. Among those given AZD1222, only five or six were seropositive at baseline.

The sample was peripheral blood, taken 28 days after the second AZD1222 dose. The chain is built from TRBV4-3 and TRBJ1-1; no clear D. The TCR originated in an adult who received the AZD1222 COVID-19 vaccine. The CDR3 is CASSQDLLLNTEAFF. CDR3 in DNA: TGCGCCAGCAGCCAAGATTTGCTCTTGAACACTGAAGCTTTCTTT.